The 16 T cell receptor beta chains reported below all come from one sample, sequenced in a study of early T cells in non-severe SARS-CoV-2 infection. One entry per CDR3 protein results from TCRdb running MiXCR on the 5' RACE reads. Of 25,000 to 35,000 distinct CDR3 sequences in the sample, under 6% are singletons; the top ten hold roughly 13%. What was sequenced was whole blood. All receptors come from an adult who was a healthcare worker with PCR-confirmed SARS-CoV-2 infection or an uninfected control (not recorded which).

In regard to this clonotype: Just one base apart from a much larger clone, this may be a read error. CDR3 amino acids: CASNLRGGVQETQYF. The CDR3 DNA reads as TGTGCCAGCAACTTAAGGGGCGGGGTCCAAGAGACCCAGTACTTC. The chain employs TRBV7-2 and TRBJ2-5; tentatively, D is TRBD2 (6 bases). The CDR3 runs to 15 residues. Germline V gene sequence: CDR1 SGHTA, CDR2 FQGNSA. Full variable domain (missing parts from reference TRBV7-2 and TRBJ2-5): GAGVSQSPSNKVTEKGKDVELRCDPISGHTALYWYRQSLGQGLEFLIYFQGNSAPDKSGLPSDRFSAERTGGSVSTLTIQRTQQEDSAVYLCASNLRGGVQETQYFGPGTRLLVL.

The table lists this clonotype with many counts. The gene calls are TRBV12-3 or TRBV12-4 and TRBJ2-3; no firm D call. This CDR3 comprises 13 residues. V was cut by 6 bases and J by 4 bases, with 11 bases left in between. CDR3 in amino acids: CASSPRPPDTQYF. CDR3 bases: TGTGCCAGCAGCCCCCGACCACCAGATACGCAGTATTTT.

This clonotype was detected many times. The V gene is TRBV6-6, the J gene TRBJ1-4; D is unresolved. Germline V gene lookup returns CDR1 MNHNY and CDR2 SVGAGI (reference sequence). The CDR3 is made up of 15 amino acids. V was shortened by 5 bases and J by 8 bases, with 18 bases between the two germline ends. CDR3 DNA: TGTGCCAGCAGTCCCCGAGGGTGGTCGGGGGAAAAACTGTTTTTT. This encodes CASSPRGWSGEKLFF.

In its sample, this clonotype was seen many times. In DNA form, the CDR3 reads TGCAGTGCTAGAGTACTAGCGATGGGCCCCACAGATACGCAGTATTTT. Protein product: CSARVLAMGPTDTQYF. The chain combines TRBV20-1 with TRBJ2-3, with 7 bases fitting TRBD2. The CDR3 extends over 16 amino acids. CDR1 is DFQATT, CDR2 SNEGSKA, per germline (reference sequence). Trimming removed 1 base from V and 2 bases from J; junction bases left unmatched: 9.

This clonotype has ten or more counts. The chain carries TRBV27 and TRBJ2-1; 7 bases align to TRBD1. V shed 8 bases and J 4 bases; nucleotides not matched to a gene: 5. Germline CDR1 is MNHEY and CDR2 is SMNVEV (reference sequence). CDR3 length equals 13 residues. CDR3 sequence: CASSPGGYNEQFF. CDR3 bases: TGTGCCAGCTCGCCAGGGGGTTACAATGAGCAGTTCTTC.

This clonotype showed up many times. V is TRBV5-5 and J is TRBJ1-4; D is perhaps TRBD1 (5 bases). The CDR3 is 14 residues long. Germline lookup yields CDR1 SGHKS and CDR2 YYEKEE (reference sequence). Trimming shortened V by 4 bases and J by 8 bases, and 15 bases separated the two germline ends. The CDR3 DNA follows: TGTGCCAGCAGCCCTTGGGGGAACGAAGAAAAACTGTTTTTT. Its protein product is CASSPWGNEEKLFF.

This clonotype was observed many times. The CDR3 loop is CASSSAVGAYNEQFF. Written as DNA, the CDR3 is TGTGCCAGCAGCTCAGCGGTCGGGGCCTACAATGAGCAGTTCTTC. The V call is TRBV7-6, the J call TRBJ2-1; the D gene is possibly TRBD2 (5 bases). Germline V gene lookup returns CDR1 SGHVS and CDR2 FNYEAQ. V was cut by 4 bases and J by 2 bases, with 12 bases left in between. The CDR3 extends over 15 amino acids.

This clonotype has ten or more counts. The rearrangement joins TRBV20-1 to TRBJ2-3, with TRBD2 matching over 8 bases. The CDR3 consists of 17 residues. The V and J ends lost 1 base and 1 base, in that order; junction bases with no gene match: 10. In germline, CDR1 is DFQATT, CDR2 SNEGSKA (reference sequence). The CDR3 reads CSARGLRGGLRTDTQYF. The CDR3, as DNA: TGCAGTGCTAGAGGATTACGGGGGGGCCTTCGCACAGATACGCAGTATTTT.

This clonotype has just a few counts. The rearrangement joins TRBV29-1 to TRBJ2-5; D is unclear. The V end lost 1 base, the J end lost 2 bases, and 5 bases lay between the germline ends. The CDR3 runs to 12 residues. CDR1 SQVTM and CDR2 ANQGSEA come from the germline V gene. The CDR3 coding sequence is TGCAGCGTTGAAGGGTGGCAAGAGACCCAGTACTTC. Its protein is CSVEGWQETQYF. Using reference TRBV29-1 and TRBJ2-5 for the parts outside the CDR3, the full variable domain is SAVISQKPSRDICQRGTSLTIQCQVDSQVTMMFWYRQQPGQSLTLIATANQGSEATYESGFVIDKFPISRPNLTFSTLTVSNMSPEDSSIYLCSVEGWQETQYFGPGTRLLVL.

This clonotype was detected a few times. The J gene is TRBJ2-7, the V gene TRBV14; TRBD1 is a possible D gene (5 bases). The CDR3 covers 12 residues. V was clipped by 0 bases and J by 8 bases, with 8 bases between them. Germline assignment: CDR1 SGHDN and CDR2 FVKESK. The CDR3 nucleotides are TGTGCCAGCAGCCAAGAAGGGGCAAAGCAGTACTTC. Translated, it gives CASSQEGAKQYF. The full variable domain, completed using reference TRBV14 and TRBJ2-7, is EAGVTQFPSHSVIEKGQTVTLRCDPISGHDNLYWYRRVMGKEIKFLLHFVKESKQDESGMPNNRFLAERTGGTYSTLKVQPAELEDSGVYFCASSQEGAKQYFGPGTRLTVT.

This sequence joins TRBV5-1 and TRBJ2-3; 9 bases are shared with TRBD1. The CDR3 totals 15 residues. The junction had 4 bases not matched to a gene; V was cut back by 3 bases and J by 2 bases. Germline-derived CDR1 and CDR2 are SGHRS and YFSETQ. CDR3 sequence: CASSWTGVDTDTQYF. CDR3 DNA sequence: TGCGCCAGCAGCTGGACAGGGGTTGACACAGATACGCAGTATTTT.

This clonotype was detected ten times or more. The V gene is TRBV3-1, the J gene TRBJ2-1; D perhaps matches TRBD1 (6 bases). The CDR3 is 15 amino acids. The germline gives CDR1 LGHDT, CDR2 YNNKEL (reference sequence). Trimming removed 4 bases at V and 5 bases at J, with 15 bases between. The CDR3 DNA follows: TGTGCCAGCAGCCGCCCCGGCCAGGGGAACAATGAGCAGTTCTTC. It yields the protein CASSRPGQGNNEQFF.

There are many counts of this clonotype. The chain is built from TRBV4-1 and TRBJ2-7; 8 bases are a match to TRBD2. From germline, CDR1 is MGHRA and CDR2 YSYEKL. V was pared by 6 bases and J by 2 bases, with 6 bases of the junction left unmatched. The CDR3 has 14 residues. The CDR3 DNA sequence: TGCGCCAGCAGGAGTAGCGGGGATACCTACGAGCAGTACTTC. It translates to CASRSSGDTYEQYF.

This clonotype was seen at least ten times. The chain recombines TRBV11-2 with TRBJ2-1; D is possibly TRBD1 (5 bases). The CDR3 has 17 residues. The V gene lost 5 bases and the J gene lost 0 bases, with 17 bases spanning the gap. The germline V gene encodes CDR1 SGHAT and CDR2 FQNNGV. The CDR3: CASSVALRQSSYNEQFF. The CDR3 DNA is TGTGCCAGCAGCGTCGCCTTGAGACAGAGCTCCTACAATGAGCAGTTCTTC.

This clonotype has just one count. A much larger clone lies one base from this, so it may be a read error. The chain joins TRBV6-5 to TRBJ2-7, with no clear D. Trimming took 6 bases from V and 0 from J, leaving 6 bases between them. This CDR3 comprises 12 residues. Germline V gene lookup returns CDR1 MNHEY and CDR2 SVGAGI. This CDR3 is CASSQSSYEQYF. In nucleotides, the CDR3 is TGTGCCAGCAGCCAGAGCTCCTACGAGCAGTACTTC.

This clonotype was found many times. The V call is TRBV28, the J call TRBJ1-5; maybe TRBD1 (5 bases). The CDR3 has 14 amino acids. Germline CDR1 MDHEN, CDR2 SYDVKM. V gave up 3 bases and J gave up 2 bases, with 8 bases separating them. This CDR3 is CASSLVGGNQPQHF. The CDR3 DNA is TGTGCCAGCAGTTTGGTGGGGGGCAATCAGCCCCAGCATTTT. The full variable domain, its missing parts supplied by reference TRBV28 and TRBJ1-5, is DVKVTQSSRYLVKRTGEKVFLECVQDMDHENMFWYRQDPGLGLRLIYFSYDVKMKEKGDIPEGYSVSREKKERFSLILESASTNQTSMYLCASSLVGGNQPQHFGDGTRLSIL.